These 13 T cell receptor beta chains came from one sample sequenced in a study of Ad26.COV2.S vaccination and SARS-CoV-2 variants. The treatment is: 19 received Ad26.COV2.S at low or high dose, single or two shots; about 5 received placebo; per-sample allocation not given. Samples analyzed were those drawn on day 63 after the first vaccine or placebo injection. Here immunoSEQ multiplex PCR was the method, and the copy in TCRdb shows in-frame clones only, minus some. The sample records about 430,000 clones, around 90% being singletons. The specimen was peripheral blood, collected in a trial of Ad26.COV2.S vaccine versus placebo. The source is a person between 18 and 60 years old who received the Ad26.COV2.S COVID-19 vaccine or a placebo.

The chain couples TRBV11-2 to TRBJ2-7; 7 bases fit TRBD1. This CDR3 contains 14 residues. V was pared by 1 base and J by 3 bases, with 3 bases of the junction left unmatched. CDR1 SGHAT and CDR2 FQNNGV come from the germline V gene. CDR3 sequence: CASSLGSGGYEQYF. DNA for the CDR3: TGTGCCAGCAGCTTAGGGTCAGGGGGCTACGAGCAGTACTTC. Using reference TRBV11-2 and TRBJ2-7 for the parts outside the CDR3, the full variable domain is EAGVAQSPRYKIIEKRQSVAFWCNPISGHATLYWYQQILGQGPKLLIQFQNNGVVDDSQLPKDRFSAERLKGVDSTLKIQPAKLEDSAVYLCASSLGSGGYEQYFGPGTRLTVT.

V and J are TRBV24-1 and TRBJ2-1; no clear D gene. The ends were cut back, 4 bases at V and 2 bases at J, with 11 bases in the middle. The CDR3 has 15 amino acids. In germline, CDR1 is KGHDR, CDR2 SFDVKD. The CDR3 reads CATSDADVTYNEQFF. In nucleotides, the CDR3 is TGTGCCACCAGTGACGCGGACGTAACCTACAATGAGCAGTTCTTC.

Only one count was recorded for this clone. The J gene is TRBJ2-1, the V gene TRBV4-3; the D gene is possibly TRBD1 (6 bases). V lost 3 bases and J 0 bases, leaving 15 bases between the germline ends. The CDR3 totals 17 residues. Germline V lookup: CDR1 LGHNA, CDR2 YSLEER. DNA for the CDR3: TGCGCCAGCAGCCAGCGTGACGAGGGGGACTCCTACAATGAGCAGTTCTTC. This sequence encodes CASSQRDEGDSYNEQFF.

CDR3 DNA sequence: TGTGCCAGCAGCCATACAAACACAGATACGCAGTATTTT. It codes for CASSHTNTDTQYF. The rearrangement links TRBV7-9 to TRBJ2-3; unclear D gene. The CDR3 sequence is 13 residues long. Germline V gene data show CDR1 as SEHNR and CDR2 as FQNEAQ (reference sequence). Between the trimmed V and J ends, which lost 5 bases and 2 bases, there was a span of 8 bases.

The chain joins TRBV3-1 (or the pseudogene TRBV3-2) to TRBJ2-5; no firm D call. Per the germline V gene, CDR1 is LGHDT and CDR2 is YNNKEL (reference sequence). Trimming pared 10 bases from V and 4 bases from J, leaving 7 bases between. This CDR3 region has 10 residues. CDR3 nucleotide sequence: TGTGCCATCCAACCAGAGACCCAGTACTTC. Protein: CAIQPETQYF.

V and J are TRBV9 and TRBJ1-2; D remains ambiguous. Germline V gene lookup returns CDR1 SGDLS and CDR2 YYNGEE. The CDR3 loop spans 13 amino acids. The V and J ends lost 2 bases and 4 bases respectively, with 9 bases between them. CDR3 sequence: CASSVGPSYGYTF. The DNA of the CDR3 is TGTGCCAGCAGCGTCGGACCTAGCTATGGCTACACCTTC.

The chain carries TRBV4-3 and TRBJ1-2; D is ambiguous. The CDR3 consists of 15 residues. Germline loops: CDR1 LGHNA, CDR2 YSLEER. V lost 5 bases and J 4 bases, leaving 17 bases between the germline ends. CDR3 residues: CASSGTGVGIYGYTF. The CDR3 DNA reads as TGCGCCAGCAGCGGAACCGGGGTAGGAATCTATGGCTACACCTTC.

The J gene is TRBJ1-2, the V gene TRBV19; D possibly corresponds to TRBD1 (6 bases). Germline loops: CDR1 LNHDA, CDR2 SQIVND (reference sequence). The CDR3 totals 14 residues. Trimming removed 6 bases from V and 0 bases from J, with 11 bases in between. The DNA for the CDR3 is TGTGCCAGTAGCCACAGGGAAGCTAACTATGGCTACACCTTC. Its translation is CASSHREANYGYTF.

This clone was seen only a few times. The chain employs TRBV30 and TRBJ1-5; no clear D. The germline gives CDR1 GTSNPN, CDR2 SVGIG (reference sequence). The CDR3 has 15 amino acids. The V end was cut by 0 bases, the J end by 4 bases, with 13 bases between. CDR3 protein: CAWSVGSDPNQPQHF. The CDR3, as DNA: TGTGCCTGGAGTGTAGGGTCAGACCCTAATCAGCCCCAGCATTTT.

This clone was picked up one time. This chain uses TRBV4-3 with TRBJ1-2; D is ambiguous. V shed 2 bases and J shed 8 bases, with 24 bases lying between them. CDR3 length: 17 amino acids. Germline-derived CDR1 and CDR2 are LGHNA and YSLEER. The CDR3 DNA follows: TGCGCCAGCAGCCAATTTTCAGCAGGCACCTTCCAGAAGGGCTACACCTTC. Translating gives CASSQFSAGTFQKGYTF.

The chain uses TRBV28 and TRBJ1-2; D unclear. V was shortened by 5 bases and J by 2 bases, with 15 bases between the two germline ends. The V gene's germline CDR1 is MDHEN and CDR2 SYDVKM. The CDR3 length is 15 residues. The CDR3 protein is CASSTPGSGNYGYTF. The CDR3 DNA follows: TGTGCCAGCAGTACCCCGGGCAGTGGGAACTATGGCTACACCTTC.

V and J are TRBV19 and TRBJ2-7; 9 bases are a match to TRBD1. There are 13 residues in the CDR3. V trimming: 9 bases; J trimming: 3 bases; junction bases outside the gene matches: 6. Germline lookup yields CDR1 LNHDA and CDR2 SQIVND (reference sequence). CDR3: CARPRDRDYEQYF. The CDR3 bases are TGTGCCAGACCTCGGGACAGGGACTACGAGCAGTACTTC. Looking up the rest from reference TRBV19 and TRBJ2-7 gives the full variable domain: DGGITQSPKYLFRKEGQNVTLSCEQNLNHDAMYWYRQDPGQGLRLIYYSQIVNDFQKGDIAEGYSVSREKKESFPLTVTSAQKNPTAFYLCARPRDRDYEQYFGPGTRLTVT.

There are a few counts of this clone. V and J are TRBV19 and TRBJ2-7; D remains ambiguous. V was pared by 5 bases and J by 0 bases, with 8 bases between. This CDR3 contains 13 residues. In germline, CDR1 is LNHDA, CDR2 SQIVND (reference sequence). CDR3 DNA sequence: TGTGCCAGTAGTTTGGGAAGCTCCTACGAGCAGTACTTC. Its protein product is CASSLGSSYEQYF.